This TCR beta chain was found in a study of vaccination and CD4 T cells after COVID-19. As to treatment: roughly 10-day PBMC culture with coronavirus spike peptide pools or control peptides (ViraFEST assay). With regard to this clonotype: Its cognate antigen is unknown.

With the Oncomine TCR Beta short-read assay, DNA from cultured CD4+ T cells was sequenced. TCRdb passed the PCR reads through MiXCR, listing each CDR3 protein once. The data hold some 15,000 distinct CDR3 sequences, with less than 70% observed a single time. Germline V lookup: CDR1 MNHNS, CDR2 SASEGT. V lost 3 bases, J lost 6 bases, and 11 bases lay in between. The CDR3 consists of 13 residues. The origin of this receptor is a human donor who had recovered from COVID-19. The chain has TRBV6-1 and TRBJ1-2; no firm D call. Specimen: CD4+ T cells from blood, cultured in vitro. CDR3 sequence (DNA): TGTGCCAGCAGTGACGCGGGAATCGATGGCTACACCTTC. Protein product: CASSDAGIDGYTF.